The rows below give T cell receptor beta chains drawn from one sample of a study of T cell repertoires in cytomegalovirus infection. Using its own MiXCR run on the reads, TCRdb lists one record per CDR3 protein. The sample lists some 500,000 distinct CDR3 sequences; under 45% were seen once. Their antigen targets remain unknown. Sequenced here: cultured PBMCs, sampled from culture after CMV antigen stimulation. The source of these receptors is a human donor in good health (CMV status not recorded). Some clones in this sample may be carry-over from other donors' samples. CDR3s include the opening cysteine and the closing phenylalanine or tryptophan. D genes are given only for firm matches. Only part of the rows carry a size: once, few, many, or a class if the clone is expanded.

V gene	D gene	J gene	clone size	CDR3 DNA	CDR3 protein
TRBV5-1	TRBD2	TRBJ2-1	NA	TGCGCCAGCAGCTTGACGGGAGGGCCTCACAATGAGCAGTTCTTC	CASSLTGGPHNEQFF
TRBV6-6	TRBD2	TRBJ2-5	NA	TGTGCCAGCACCGGGGGGCGGGAGGTTCGGGAGACCCAGTACTTC	CASTGGREVRETQYF
TRBV25-1	NA	TRBJ2-2	few	TGTGCCAGCAGCCAAGGTGGTGTAATCACCGGGGAGCTGTTTTTT	CASSQGGVITGELFF
TRBV7-9	NA	TRBJ2-1	NA	TGTGCCAGCAGCCCAACCCGGGGTGCGACCTACAATGAGCAGTTCTTC	CASSPTRGATYNEQFF
TRBV12-3/TRBV12-4	NA	TRBJ2-5	NA	TGTGCCAGCAGCGGGACACTTCGATCGGGGACCCAGTACTTC	CASSGTLRSGTQYF
TRBV7-2	NA	TRBJ1-3	many	TGTGCCAGCAACTTGGGAAACACCATATATTTT	CASNLGNTIYF
TRBV4-1	TRBD1	TRBJ1-1	NA	TGCGCCAGCAGCCAAAACTCCGCAGGGGGAAGGACTGAAGCTTTCTTT	CASSQNSAGGRTEAFF
TRBV7-2	NA	TRBJ2-1	NA	TGTGCCAGCCATGGGGGCGGGATGGAGTTCTTC	CASHGGGMEFF
TRBV7-2	NA	TRBJ1-6	few	TGTGCCAGCAGCTTAGAGTCCCCGCGAGGCCCTTATTCACCCCTCCACTTT	CASSLESPRGPYSPLHF
TRBV12-3/TRBV12-4	TRBD2	TRBJ2-3	NA	TGTGCCAGCAGAGCGGTTGCGGGGGGTTACACAGATACGCAGTATTTT	CASRAVAGGYTDTQYF
TRBV7-9	TRBD1	TRBJ1-1	few	TGTGCCATTCCACAGGGGTTGAACACTGAAGCTTTCTTT	CAIPQGLNTEAFF
TRBV4-1	NA	TRBJ1-2	NA	TGCGCCAGCAGCCCCCCGGGGTTTAGCTATGGCTACACCTTC	CASSPPGFSYGYTF
TRBV7-2	NA	TRBJ2-6	many	TGTGCCACCCAGCGGTCATCTGGGGCCAACGTCCTGACTTTC	CATQRSSGANVLTF
TRBV6-5	NA	TRBJ1-1	few	TGTGCCAGCAGCTCTTACGGTCGTACCACTGAAGCTTTCTTT	CASSSYGRTTEAFF
TRBV7-2	NA	TRBJ1-6	NA	TGTGCCAGCAGCCCAAGCCGGGCAAAGAATTCACCCCTCCACTTT	CASSPSRAKNSPLHF
TRBV11-2	NA	TRBJ1-1	few	TGTGCCAGCAGCTTAGATCTTTGGGGGCTGGGGGACACTGAAGCTTTCTTT	CASSLDLWGLGDTEAFF
TRBV15	NA	TRBJ2-1	NA	TGTGCCACCAGCAGAATCCTGGGGGTAGCGGATAATGAGCAGTTCTTC	CATSRILGVADNEQFF
TRBV7-2	TRBD2	TRBJ2-7	NA	TGTGCCAGCAGTTCTAGCGGGAGCGTTTCCTACGAGCAGTACTTC	CASSSSGSVSYEQYF
TRBV5-5	TRBD1	TRBJ1-1	NA	TGTGCCACCTACCGGGACAGGGGGTTTCCTGAAGCTTTCTTT	CATYRDRGFPEAFF
TRBV7-2	TRBD2	TRBJ2-3	many	TGTGCCAGCAGCTTAGACCGACTAGCCGGAACTAGCACAGATACGCAGTATTTT	CASSLDRLAGTSTDTQYF
TRBV5-4	NA	TRBJ2-5	NA	TGTGCCAGCAGCTCTGACAGGAGACAAGAGACCCAGTACTTC	CASSSDRRQETQYF
TRBV2	NA	TRBJ2-1	NA	TGTGCCACCCCCGGGGCGGCGAATGAGCAGTTCTTC	CATPGAANEQFF